This is a list of T cell receptor beta chains from one sample in a study of blood T cell repertoires in COVID-19. The method was immunoSEQ multiplex PCR; TCRdb's version includes in-frame clones alone and lacks a portion of them. The sample shows some 150,000 clones, about four fifths of them seen only once. Specimen: peripheral blood. These receptors originate from a woman in her seventies with COVID-19, enrolled during active disease. CDR3s include the opening cysteine and the closing phenylalanine or tryptophan.

>TRBJ1-2|TRBV28
CASSINGAGEGYTF
>TRBJ2-7|TRBV10-3
CAISEGALSSYEQYF
>TRBJ1-4|TRBV4-3
CASSFRQVNEKLFF
>TRBJ1-2|TRBV18
CASSPGTASWRGYTF
>TRBJ1-6|TRBV6-5
CASSSGQGFKSPLHF
>TRBJ1-4|TRBV5-1
CASSPQGAWDEKLFF
>TRBJ2-1|TRBV2
CASSGAASGGANEQFF
>TRBJ1-3|TRBV5-1
CASSPSSGNTIYF
>TRBJ2-7|TRBV18
CASSPPRAAEQYF
>TRBJ1-4|TRBV3-1/TRBV3-2
CASSQAGAGTHEKLFF
>TRBJ1-2|TRBV6-1
CASSERLANYGYTF
>TRBJ1-1|TRBV5-1
CASSWTVSNTEAFF
>TRBJ1-3|TRBV5-4
CASSLETGFSGNTIYF